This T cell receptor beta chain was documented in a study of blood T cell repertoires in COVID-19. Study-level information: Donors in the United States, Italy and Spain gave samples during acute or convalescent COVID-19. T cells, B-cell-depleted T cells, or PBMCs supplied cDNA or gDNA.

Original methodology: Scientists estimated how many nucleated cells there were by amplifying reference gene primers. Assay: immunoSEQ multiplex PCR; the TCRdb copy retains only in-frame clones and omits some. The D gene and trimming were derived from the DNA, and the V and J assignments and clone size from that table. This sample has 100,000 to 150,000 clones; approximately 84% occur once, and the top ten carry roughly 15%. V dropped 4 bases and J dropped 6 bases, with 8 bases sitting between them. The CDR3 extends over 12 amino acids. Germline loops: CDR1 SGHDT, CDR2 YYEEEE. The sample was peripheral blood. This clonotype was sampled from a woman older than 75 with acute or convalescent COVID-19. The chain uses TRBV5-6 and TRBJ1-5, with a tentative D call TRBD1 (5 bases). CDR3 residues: CASSIDSQPQHF. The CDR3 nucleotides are TGTGCCAGCAGCATCGACAGTCAGCCCCAGCATTTT. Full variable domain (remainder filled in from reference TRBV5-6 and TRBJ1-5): DAGVTQSPTHLIKTRGQQVTLRCSPKSGHDTVSWYQQALGQGPQFIFQYYEEEERQRGNFPDRFSGHQFPNYSSELNVNALLLGDSALYLCASSIDSQPQHFGDGTRLSIL.